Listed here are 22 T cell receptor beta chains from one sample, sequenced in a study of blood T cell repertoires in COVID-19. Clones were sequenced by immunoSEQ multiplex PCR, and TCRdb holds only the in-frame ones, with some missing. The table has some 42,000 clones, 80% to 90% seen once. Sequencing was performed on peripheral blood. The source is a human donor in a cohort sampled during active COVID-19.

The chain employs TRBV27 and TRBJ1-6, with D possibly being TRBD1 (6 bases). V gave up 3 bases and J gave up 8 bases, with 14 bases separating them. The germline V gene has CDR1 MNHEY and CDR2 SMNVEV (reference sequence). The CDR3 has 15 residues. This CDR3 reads CASSFTPGAHSPLHF. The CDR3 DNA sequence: TGTGCCAGCAGTTTTACCCCAGGGGCCCATTCACCCCTCCACTTT.

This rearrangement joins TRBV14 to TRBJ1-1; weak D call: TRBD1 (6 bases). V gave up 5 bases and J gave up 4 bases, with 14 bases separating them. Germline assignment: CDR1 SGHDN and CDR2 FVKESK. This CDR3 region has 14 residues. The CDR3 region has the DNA TGTGCCAGCAGCAAGGGGGGGTGGGTCACTGAAGCTTTCTTT. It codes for CASSKGGWVTEAFF.

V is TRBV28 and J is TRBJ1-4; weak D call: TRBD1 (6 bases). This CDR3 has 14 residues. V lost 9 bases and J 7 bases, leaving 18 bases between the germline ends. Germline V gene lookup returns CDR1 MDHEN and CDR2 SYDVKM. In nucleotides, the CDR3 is TGTGCCAGTTTTGAGGGGGTAGAAAGTGAAAAACTGTTTTTT. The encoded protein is CASFEGVESEKLFF.

The CDR3, as DNA: TGTGCCAGCAGTCCCAAGGGGGTAGTGATCTATGGCTACACCTTC. Amino acid sequence: CASSPKGVVIYGYTF. V gene TRBV27 combines with J gene TRBJ1-2, with a tentative D call TRBD1 (6 bases). V was cut by 5 bases and J by 4 bases, with 17 bases left in between. The CDR3 runs 15 residues. Per the germline V gene, CDR1 is MNHEY and CDR2 is SMNVEV (reference sequence).

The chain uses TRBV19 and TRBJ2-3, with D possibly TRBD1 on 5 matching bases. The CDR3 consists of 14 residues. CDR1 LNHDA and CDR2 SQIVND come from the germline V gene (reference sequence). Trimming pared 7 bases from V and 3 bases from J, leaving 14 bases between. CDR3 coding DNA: TGTGCCAGTAAACGGAGACAGCCGACAGATACGCAGTATTTT. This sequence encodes CASKRRQPTDTQYF. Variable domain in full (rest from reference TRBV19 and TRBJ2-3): DGGITQSPKYLFRKEGQNVTLSCEQNLNHDAMYWYRQDPGQGLRLIYYSQIVNDFQKGDIAEGYSVSREKKESFPLTVTSAQKNPTAFYLCASKRRQPTDTQYFGPGTRLTVL.

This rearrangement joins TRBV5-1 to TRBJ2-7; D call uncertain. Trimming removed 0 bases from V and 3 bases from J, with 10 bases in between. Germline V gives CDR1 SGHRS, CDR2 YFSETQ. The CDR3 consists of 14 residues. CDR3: CASSLAFPLYEQYF. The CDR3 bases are TGCGCCAGCAGCTTGGCCTTCCCACTCTACGAGCAGTACTTC.

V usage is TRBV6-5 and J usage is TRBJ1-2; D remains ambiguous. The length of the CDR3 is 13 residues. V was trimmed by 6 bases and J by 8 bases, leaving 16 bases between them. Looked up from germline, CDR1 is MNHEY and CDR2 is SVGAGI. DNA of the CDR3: TGTGCCAGCAGCTTGGGTCCTTCCGGGGGCTACACCTTC. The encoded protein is CASSLGPSGGYTF.

The CDR3 bases are TGTGCCAGCAGCTGGGGTCTCGGAGGGGCGAACTATGGCTACACCTTC. It translates to CASSWGLGGANYGYTF. This chain uses TRBV5-6 with TRBJ1-2; D possibly corresponds to TRBD1 (5 bases). The germline V and J ends were trimmed by 3 bases and 2 bases, with 17 bases remaining between them. This CDR3 region has 16 residues. Germline CDR1 is SGHDT and CDR2 is YYEEEE.

The CDR3 protein is CASSLGLNTEAFF. The DNA for the CDR3 is TGTGCCAGCAGCCTCGGGTTGAACACTGAAGCTTTCTTT. V gene TRBV14 combines with J gene TRBJ1-1; D gene unclear. V gave up 4 bases and J gave up 0 bases, with 6 bases separating them. CDR1 is SGHDN and CDR2 is FVKESK in the germline V gene. The CDR3 spans 13 residues. The full variable domain, rest sourced from reference TRBV14 and TRBJ1-1, is EAGVTQFPSHSVIEKGQTVTLRCDPISGHDNLYWYRRVMGKEIKFLLHFVKESKQDESGMPNNRFLAERTGGTYSTLKVQPAELEDSGVYFCASSLGLNTEAFFGQGTRLTVV.

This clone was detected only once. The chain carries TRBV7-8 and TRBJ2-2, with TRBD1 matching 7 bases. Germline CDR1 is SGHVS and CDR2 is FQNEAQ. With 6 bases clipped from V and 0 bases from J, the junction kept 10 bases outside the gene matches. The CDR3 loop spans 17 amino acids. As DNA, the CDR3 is TGTGCCAGCAGGGGAATGAGGGGGCTCACGAACACCGGGGAGCTGTTTTTT. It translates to CASRGMRGLTNTGELFF.

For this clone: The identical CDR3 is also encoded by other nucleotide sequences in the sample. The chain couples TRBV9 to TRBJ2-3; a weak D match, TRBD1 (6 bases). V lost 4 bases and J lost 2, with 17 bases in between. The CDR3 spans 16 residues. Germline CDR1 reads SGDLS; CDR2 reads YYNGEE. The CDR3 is CASSTPGEGSTDTQYF. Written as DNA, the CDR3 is TGTGCCAGCAGCACTCCAGGGGAAGGTTCCACAGATACGCAGTATTTT.

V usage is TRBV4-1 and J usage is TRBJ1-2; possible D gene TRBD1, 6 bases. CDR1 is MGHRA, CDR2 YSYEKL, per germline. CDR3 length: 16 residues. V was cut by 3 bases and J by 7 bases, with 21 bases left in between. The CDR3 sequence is CASSQDSRGAISGYTF. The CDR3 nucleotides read TGCGCCAGCAGCCAGGACTCCAGGGGCGCAATTTCTGGCTACACCTTC.

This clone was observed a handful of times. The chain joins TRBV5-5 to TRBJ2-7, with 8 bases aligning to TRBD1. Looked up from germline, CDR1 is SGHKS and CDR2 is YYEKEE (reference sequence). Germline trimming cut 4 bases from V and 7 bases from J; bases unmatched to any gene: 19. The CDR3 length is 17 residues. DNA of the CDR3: TGTGCCAGCAGCCCCGGTCCGGGGACAGGCCGCTTTGGGGAGCAGTACTTC. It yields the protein CASSPGPGTGRFGEQYF.

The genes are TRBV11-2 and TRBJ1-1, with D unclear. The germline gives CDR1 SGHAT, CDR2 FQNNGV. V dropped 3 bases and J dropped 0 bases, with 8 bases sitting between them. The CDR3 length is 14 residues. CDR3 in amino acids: CASSFPVMNTEAFF. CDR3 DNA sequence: TGTGCCAGCAGCTTCCCAGTCATGAACACTGAAGCTTTCTTT.

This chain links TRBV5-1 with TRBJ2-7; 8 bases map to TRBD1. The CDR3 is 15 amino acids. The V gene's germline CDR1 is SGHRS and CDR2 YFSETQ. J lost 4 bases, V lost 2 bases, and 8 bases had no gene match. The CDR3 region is CASSFLDREEYEQYF. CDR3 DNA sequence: TGCGCCAGCAGCTTTCTGGACAGGGAGGAGTACGAGCAGTACTTC.

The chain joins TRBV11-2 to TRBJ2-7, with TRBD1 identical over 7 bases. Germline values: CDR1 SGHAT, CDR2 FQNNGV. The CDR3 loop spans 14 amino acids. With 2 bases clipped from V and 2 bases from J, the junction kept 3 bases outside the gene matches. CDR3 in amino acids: CASSLLTGAYEQYF. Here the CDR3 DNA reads TGTGCCAGCAGCTTATTAACAGGGGCCTACGAGCAGTACTTC.

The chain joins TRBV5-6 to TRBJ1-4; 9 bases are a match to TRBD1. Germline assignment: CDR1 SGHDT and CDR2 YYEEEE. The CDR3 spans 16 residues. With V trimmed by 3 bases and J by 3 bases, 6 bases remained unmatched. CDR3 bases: TGTGCCAGCAGCTCGATACAGGGGGCTTCTAATGAAAAACTGTTTTTT. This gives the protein CASSSIQGASNEKLFF.

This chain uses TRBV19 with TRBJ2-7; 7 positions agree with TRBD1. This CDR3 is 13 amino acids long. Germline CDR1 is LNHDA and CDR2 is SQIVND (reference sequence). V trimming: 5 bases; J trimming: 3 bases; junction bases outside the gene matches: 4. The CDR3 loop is CASSRGQDYEQYF. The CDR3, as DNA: TGTGCCAGTAGTCGTGGACAGGACTACGAGCAGTACTTC.

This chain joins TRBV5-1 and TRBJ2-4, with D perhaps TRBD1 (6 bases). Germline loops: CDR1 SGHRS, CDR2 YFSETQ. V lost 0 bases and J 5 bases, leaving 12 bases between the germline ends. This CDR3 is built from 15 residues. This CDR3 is CASSLANREQNIQYF. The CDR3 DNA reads TGCGCCAGCAGCTTGGCCAACAGGGAACAAAACATTCAGTACTTC.

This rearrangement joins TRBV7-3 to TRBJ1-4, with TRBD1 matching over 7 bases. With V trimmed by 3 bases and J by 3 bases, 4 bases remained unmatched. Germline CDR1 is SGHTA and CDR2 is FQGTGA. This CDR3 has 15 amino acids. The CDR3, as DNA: TGTGCCAGCAGCTTCCACGGGACAGCTAATGAAAAACTGTTTTTT. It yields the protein CASSFHGTANEKLFF.

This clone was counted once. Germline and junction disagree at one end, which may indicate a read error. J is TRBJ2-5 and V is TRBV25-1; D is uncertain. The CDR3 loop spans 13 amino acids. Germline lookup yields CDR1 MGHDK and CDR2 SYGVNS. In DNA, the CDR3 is TGTGCCGGCAGTGATTCTCCTCTAGAGACCCAGTACTTC. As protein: CAGSDSPLETQYF.

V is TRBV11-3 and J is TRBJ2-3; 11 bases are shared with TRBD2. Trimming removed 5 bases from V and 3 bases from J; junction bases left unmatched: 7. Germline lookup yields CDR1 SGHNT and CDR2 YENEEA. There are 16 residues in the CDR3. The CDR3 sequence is CASSPGLAGVTDTQYF. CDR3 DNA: TGTGCCAGCAGCCCAGGACTAGCGGGTGTGACAGATACGCAGTATTTT.